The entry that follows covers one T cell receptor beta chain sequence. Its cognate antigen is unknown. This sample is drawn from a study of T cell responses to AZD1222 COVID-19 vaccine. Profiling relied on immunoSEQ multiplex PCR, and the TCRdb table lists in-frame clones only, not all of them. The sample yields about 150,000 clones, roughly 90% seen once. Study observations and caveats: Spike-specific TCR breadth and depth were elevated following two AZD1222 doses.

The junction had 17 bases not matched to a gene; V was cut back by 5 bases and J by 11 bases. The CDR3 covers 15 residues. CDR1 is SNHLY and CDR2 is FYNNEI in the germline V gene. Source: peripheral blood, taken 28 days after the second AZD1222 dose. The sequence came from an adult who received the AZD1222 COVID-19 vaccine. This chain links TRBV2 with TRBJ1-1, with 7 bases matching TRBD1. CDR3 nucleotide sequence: TGTGCCAGCAGTCCAGGAATAAGGACAGGTACGGAGGCTTTCTTT. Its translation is CASSPGIRTGTEAFF. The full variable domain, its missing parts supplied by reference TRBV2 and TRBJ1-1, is EPEVTQTPSHQVTQMGQEVILRCVPISNHLYFYWYRQILGQKVEFLVSFYNNEISEKSEIFDDQFSVERPDGSNFTLKIRSTKLEDSAMYFCASSPGIRTGTEAFFGQGTRLTVV.